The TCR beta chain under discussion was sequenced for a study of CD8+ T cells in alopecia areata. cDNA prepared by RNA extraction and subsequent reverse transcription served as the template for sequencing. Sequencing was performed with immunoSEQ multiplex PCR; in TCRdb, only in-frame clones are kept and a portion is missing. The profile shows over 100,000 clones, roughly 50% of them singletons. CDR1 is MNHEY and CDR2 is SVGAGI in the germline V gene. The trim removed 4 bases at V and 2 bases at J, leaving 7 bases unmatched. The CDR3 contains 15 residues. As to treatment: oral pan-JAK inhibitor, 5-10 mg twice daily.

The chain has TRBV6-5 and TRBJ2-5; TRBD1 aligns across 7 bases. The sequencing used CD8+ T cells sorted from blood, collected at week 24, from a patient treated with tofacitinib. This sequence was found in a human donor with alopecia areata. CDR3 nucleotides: TGTGCCAGCAGTTCCCCATCACAGGGGCAAGAGACCCAGTACTTC. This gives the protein CASSSPSQGQETQYF.